Sequencing of this TCR beta chain was carried out in a study of blood T cell repertoires in COVID-19. The data were produced by immunoSEQ multiplex PCR, yet TCRdb's version contains in-frame clones alone and is incomplete. Among 200,000 to 250,000 clones listed, approximately 81% were seen once. Germline V lookup: CDR1 LGHNA, CDR2 YNFKEQ. This CDR3 spans 15 amino acids. The ends lost 1 base at V and 5 bases at J; junction bases unmatched: 5. Material for sequencing was peripheral blood. The genes are TRBV4-2 and TRBJ1-5; 7 bases fit TRBD1. This TCR was recovered from a man in his forties or fifties with acute or convalescent COVID-19. As DNA, the CDR3 is TGTGCCAGCAGCCAAGGACAGGGAGAGTATCAGCCCCAGCATTTT. This codes for CASSQGQGEYQPQHF.